The T cell receptor beta chain described here comes from a study of regulatory T cells in long-lasting Graves disease. Study results and caveats: Researchers examined only peripheral blood and not thyroid tissue.

This clonotype was detected ten times or more. Its antigen is currently unknown. Deletions cut 1 base from V and 8 bases from J, with 11 bases between. Germline V gene lookup returns CDR1 LGHDT and CDR2 YNNKEL (reference sequence). CDR3 size: 13 residues. Arm-PCR of CDR3 regions with iRepertoire HTBI primers generated TCR beta libraries. TCRdb processed the multiplex PCR reads anew with MiXCR; each CDR3 protein has one entry. The sample has approximately 540,000 distinct CDR3 sequences; around 11% are singletons. Indicated time point: newly diagnosed GD, antithyroid drugs for less than 3 months. After RNA was extracted from PBMCs, the TCR library was made from it. This sample was also put to use in a study of T cells in Graves' hyperthyroidism and ophthalmopathy. From that second work: The definition of stable Graves' hyperthyroidism was no ophthalmopathy progression within 18 months. Clinical symptoms, serum thyroxine, TRAb, thyroid ultrasound and orbital computed tomography informed diagnoses. A set of HTBI primers served as the primers for a first-round RT-PCR of the TCR CDR3.

This sequence originates from a young woman with Graves disease. The chain joins TRBV3-1 to TRBJ1-1; the D is unclear. Sequencing was performed on peripheral blood mononuclear cells (PBMCs), taken at new diagnosis, from a patient treated with antithyroid drugs. The CDR3 DNA is TGTGCCAGCAGCCAAGCAGGTCGGACGGAAGCTTTCTTT. Its translation: CASSQAGRTEAFF.